This TCR beta chain was sequenced in a study of blood T cell repertoires in COVID-19. On the study more broadly: Acute and convalescent COVID-19 samples came from the United States, Italy and Spain. In each case, the material was cDNA or gDNA derived from T cells, B-cell-depleted T cells, or PBMCs.

The CDR3 is 21 amino acids. Germline V gene data show CDR1 as LGHNT and CDR2 as FRNRAP. V shed 1 base and J 0 bases; nucleotides not matched to a gene: 14. Sequencing used immunoSEQ multiplex PCR; TCRdb keeps in-frame clones, though not all of them. The table records about 190,000 clones, 70% to 85% of them present only once. The source of this sequence is a woman in her 50s with acute or convalescent COVID-19. The rearrangement joins TRBV12-5 to TRBJ2-6; TRBD1 matches 8 bases. Sequenced sample: peripheral blood. The CDR3 loop is CASGLDGSRGLPNSGANVLTF. In DNA, the CDR3 is TGTGCTAGTGGTTTGGACGGGAGCAGGGGGCTTCCCAACTCTGGGGCCAACGTCCTGACTTTC.